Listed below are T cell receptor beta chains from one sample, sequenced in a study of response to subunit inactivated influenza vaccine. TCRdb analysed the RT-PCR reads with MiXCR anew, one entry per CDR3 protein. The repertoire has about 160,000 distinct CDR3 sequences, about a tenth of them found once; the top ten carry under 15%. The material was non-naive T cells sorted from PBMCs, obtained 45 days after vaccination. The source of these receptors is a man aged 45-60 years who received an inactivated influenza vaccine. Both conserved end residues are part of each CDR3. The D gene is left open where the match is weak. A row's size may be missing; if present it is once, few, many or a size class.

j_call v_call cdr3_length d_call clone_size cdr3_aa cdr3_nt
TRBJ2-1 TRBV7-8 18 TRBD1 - CASSLDLRGPGSYNEQFF TGTGCCAGCAGCTTAGATTTGAGGGGGCCGGGCTCCTACAATGAGCAGTTCTTC
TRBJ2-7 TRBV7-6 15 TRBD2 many CASSPWDYNSYEQYF TGTGCCAGCAGCCCATGGGACTACAACTCCTACGAGCAGTACTTC
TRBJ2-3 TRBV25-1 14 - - CASSESTSTDTQYF TGTGCCAGCAGTGAAAGTACTAGCACAGATACGCAGTATTTT
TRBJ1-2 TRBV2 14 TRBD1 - CASDPGQRNYGYTF TGTGCCAGCGATCCGGGACAGAGAAACTATGGCTACACCTTC
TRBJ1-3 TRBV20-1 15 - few CSALVIREPGNTIYF TGCAGTGCTTTGGTTATCCGGGAACCTGGAAACACCATATATTTT
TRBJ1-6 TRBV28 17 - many CASSFIWGRRDNSPLHF TGTGCCAGCAGTTTCATATGGGGCAGGAGGGATAATTCACCCCTCCACTTT
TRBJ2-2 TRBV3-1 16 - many CASSHTGVSNTGELFF TGTGCCAGCAGCCATACTGGGGTTAGTAATACCGGGGAGCTGTTTTTT
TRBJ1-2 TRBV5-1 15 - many CASSLDGGGNYGYTF TGCGCCAGCAGCTTGGATGGGGGAGGAAACTATGGCTACACCTTC
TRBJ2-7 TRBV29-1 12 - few CSVERTPGEQYF TGCAGCGTTGAGAGAACACCGGGCGAGCAGTACTTC
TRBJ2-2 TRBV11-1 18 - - CASSDPLGTDRNTGELFF TGTGCCAGCAGCGATCCCCTAGGGACCGATCGGAACACCGGGGAGCTGTTTTTT
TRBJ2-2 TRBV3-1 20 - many CASSQDIVEGAVEYTGELFF TGTGCCAGCAGCCAAGATATCGTGGAGGGGGCTGTTGAGTACACCGGGGAGCTGTTTTTT
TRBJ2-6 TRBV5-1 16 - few CASSLSDYSGANVLTF TGCGCCAGCAGCTTGTCAGACTATTCTGGGGCCAACGTCCTGACTTTC
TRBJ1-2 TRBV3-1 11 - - CASSTGGRYTF TGTGCCAGCAGCACAGGTGGTCGCTACACCTTC
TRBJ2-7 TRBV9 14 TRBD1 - CASSPRTGLHEQYF TGTGCCAGCAGCCCAAGGACAGGGCTCCACGAGCAGTACTTC
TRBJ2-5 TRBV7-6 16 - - CASSLAHSRGAETQYF TGTGCCAGCAGCTTAGCCCACTCCCGGGGGGCAGAGACCCAGTACTTC
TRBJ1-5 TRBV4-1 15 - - CASSQDEGGGQPQHF TGCGCCAGCAGCCAAGATGAGGGGGGAGGACAGCCCCAGCATTTT
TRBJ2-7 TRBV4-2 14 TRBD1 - CASSQQDRGYEQYF TGTGCCAGCAGCCAACAGGACAGGGGCTACGAGCAGTACTTC
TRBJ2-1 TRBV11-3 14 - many CASSASAGYNEQFF TGTGCCAGCAGCGCAAGCGCGGGTTACAATGAGCAGTTCTTC
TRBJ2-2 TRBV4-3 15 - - CASSHGQDYTGELFF TGCGCCAGCAGCCACGGGCAGGATTACACCGGGGAGCTGTTTTTT
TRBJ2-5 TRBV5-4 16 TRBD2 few CASSLPGAGGRETQYF TGTGCCAGCAGTCTGCCCGGGGCGGGGGGGCGAGAGACCCAGTACTTC